Shown below are 6 T cell receptor beta chains from a single sample sequenced in a study of blood T cell repertoires in COVID-19. Sequencing was performed with immunoSEQ multiplex PCR; in TCRdb, only in-frame clones are kept and a portion is missing. The sample consists of some 190,000 clones, over 80% of them appearing once. The sequencing sample was made of peripheral blood. The receptors here all came from a woman aged 60 to 75 with COVID-19, enrolled during active disease.

DNA of the CDR3: TGTGCCAGCAGGACTACCGGGAGTAGAAATGAAAAACTGTTTTTT. Translation: CASRTTGSRNEKLFF. The rearrangement links TRBV7-9 to TRBJ1-4; D gene unclear. Trimming took off 6 bases at V and 5 bases at J, with 16 bases between the two ends. Germline V gene data show CDR1 as SEHNR and CDR2 as FQNEAQ (reference sequence). The CDR3 consists of 15 residues.

The chain carries TRBV28 and TRBJ2-1; 10 nucleotides align to TRBD2. The CDR3 runs to 16 residues. Germline assignment: CDR1 MDHEN and CDR2 SYDVKM. V was pared by 6 bases and J by 6 bases, with 11 bases of the junction left unmatched. CDR3 DNA sequence: TGTGCCAGCAGCTTTTTAGCGGGAGGCCGATCCAATGAGCAGTTCTTC. It yields the protein CASSFLAGGRSNEQFF.

The chain has TRBV11-2 and TRBJ1-1; D ambiguous. The CDR3 covers 13 residues. Germline CDR1 is SGHAT and CDR2 is FQNNGV. Deletions cut 3 bases from V and 4 bases from J, with 9 bases between. CDR3 DNA sequence: TGTGCCAGCAGCTTCCCAGGTGGCACTGAAGCTTTCTTT. Its translation: CASSFPGGTEAFF.

J is TRBJ1-6 and V is TRBV5-1; 9 bases map to TRBD1. Germline CDR1 reads SGHRS; CDR2 reads YFSETQ. With V trimmed by 4 bases and J by 7 bases, 3 bases remained unmatched. This CDR3 has 14 amino acids. CDR3 in amino acids: CASSPTGGNSPLHF. The CDR3 DNA reads as TGCGCCAGCAGCCCAACAGGGGGCAATTCACCCCTCCACTTT.

This clone was observed a handful of times. The gene calls are TRBV14 and TRBJ2-7, with 7 positions matching TRBD1. With 0 bases clipped from V and 0 bases from J, the junction kept 17 bases outside the gene matches. This CDR3 region has 20 residues. In germline, CDR1 is SGHDN, CDR2 FVKESK. CDR3 in DNA: TGTGCCAGCAGCCAAGATAGAGGTTTACAGGGGAATTCGACCTCCTACGAGCAGTACTTC. Translating it yields CASSQDRGLQGNSTSYEQYF. The variable domain in full, completed from reference TRBV14 and TRBJ2-7, reads EAGVTQFPSHSVIEKGQTVTLRCDPISGHDNLYWYRRVMGKEIKFLLHFVKESKQDESGMPNNRFLAERTGGTYSTLKVQPAELEDSGVYFCASSQDRGLQGNSTSYEQYFGPGTRLTVT.

The chain has TRBV3-1 (or the pseudogene TRBV3-2) and TRBJ2-7; TRBD2 agrees at 15 bases. Losses at the gene ends were 2 bases for V and 0 bases for J; bases not matched to a gene: 5. The CDR3 totals 18 residues. Looked up from germline, CDR1 is LGHDT and CDR2 is YNNKEL (reference sequence). The CDR3: CASSQPGLAGGSSYEQYF. The CDR3 DNA is TGTGCCAGCAGCCAACCGGGACTAGCGGGAGGAAGCTCCTACGAGCAGTACTTC.